This T cell receptor beta chain was observed in a study of T-cell reconstitution after alpha-beta-depleted transplantation in children. Findings and limits, study-wide: T-cell counts and diversity were attributed mostly to newly produced T cells one year after transplant. In patients about two months after transplant, alpha-beta T cells reportedly arose from several hundred expanded graft clones.

Germline V CDR1 and CDR2: DFQATT, SNEGSKA (reference sequence). The CDR3 sequence is 18 residues long. V was pared by 0 bases and J by 4 bases, with 17 bases of the junction left unmatched. This clonotype came up a few times. Its antigen is not identified. Unique molecular identifiers were built into the TCRbeta library. TCRdb processed the PCR reads anew with MiXCR; each CDR3 protein has one entry. Among 610,000 or so distinct CDR3 sequences listed, about a quarter were seen once. The TCR comes from a boy under three years old with Wiskott-Aldrich syndrome, due to receive a stem cell transplant. The sample consisted of PBMCs, taken before TCRalphabeta/CD19-depleted stem cell transplant. The chain is built from TRBV20-1 and TRBJ2-7; TRBD2 aligns across 8 bases. This chain's CDR3 is CSARDTPSGTSYDYEQYF. CDR3 coding DNA: TGCAGTGCTAGAGATACACCGTCCGGGACTAGTTACGATTACGAGCAGTACTTC.